This is a list of T cell receptor beta chains from one sample in a study of blood T cell repertoires in COVID-19. Libraries were prepared by immunoSEQ multiplex PCR; TCRdb keeps only in-frame clonotypes and omits some of them. The data contain 150,000 or so clones, approximately 80% of them singletons. The sequencing input was peripheral blood. The receptors shown here come from a woman aged 55-69 years with COVID-19, enrolled during active disease. Each CDR3 is given with its conserved first and last residue. The order of the fields is J gene, D gene, clone size, V gene, CDR3 length, CDR3 protein, CDR3 DNA. D genes are given only for firm matches. A clone size is listed for some rows: how often the clone was seen (once, few, many), or a class if it is expanded.

>TRBJ2-5|.|.|TRBV6-5|13
CASSYSRRETQYF
TGTGCCAGCAGTTACAGCAGGCGAGAGACCCAGTACTTC
>TRBJ2-7|.|.|TRBV7-2|13
CASSVGTFRQQYF
TGTGCCAGCAGCGTCGGGACATTTCGGCAGCAGTACTTC
>TRBJ1-6|.|.|TRBV4-1|15
CASSQGQTHNSPLHF
TGCGCCAGCAGCCAAGGACAAACCCACAATTCACCCCTCCACTTT
>TRBJ2-7|.|.|TRBV5-1|13
CASSRQDSYEQYF
TGCGCCAGCAGTAGACAAGATTCCTACGAGCAGTACTTC
>TRBJ1-5|TRBD1|.|TRBV7-8|16
CASSLGNRGLREPQHF
TGTGCCAGCAGCTTAGGAAATAGGGGGCTCCGAGAGCCCCAGCATTTT
>TRBJ2-5|TRBD2|.|TRBV6-6|16
CASSRTSGSRGETQYF
TGTGCCAGCAGTAGGACTAGCGGGAGTCGGGGAGAGACCCAGTACTTC
>TRBJ1-1|.|.|TRBV27|14
CASSLLGTNTEAFF
TGTGCCAGCAGTTTACTGGGGACAAACACTGAAGCTTTCTTT
>TRBJ2-1|.|.|TRBV5-1|13
CASAFVRGNEQFF
TGCGCCAGCGCTTTTGTGCGGGGTAATGAGCAGTTCTTC
>TRBJ2-5|TRBD2|.|TRBV29-1|12
CSGTSGGADQYF
TGCAGCGGAACTAGCGGGGGGGCCGACCAGTACTTC
>TRBJ2-2|TRBD2|.|TRBV7-7|16
CASSSLAGRNTGELFF
TGTGCTAGCAGCTCCCTAGCGGGAAGAAACACCGGGGAGCTGTTTTTT
>TRBJ1-2|TRBD1|few|TRBV6-5|13
CASTIQGARGYTF
TGTGCCAGCACTATACAGGGGGCGCGAGGCTACACCTTC
>TRBJ1-6|.|.|TRBV18|17
CASSPKDSGSYNSPLHF
TGTGCCAGCTCACCAAAAGACTCGGGCTCCTATAATTCACCCCTCCACTTT
>TRBJ1-1|TRBD1|.|TRBV5-1|15
CASSLVPGQGTEAFF
TGCGCCAGCAGCTTGGTTCCGGGACAGGGTACTGAAGCTTTCTTT
>TRBJ1-1|.|.|TRBV12-5|15
CASEGASPMNTEAFF
TGTGCTAGCGAGGGCGCCTCCCCCATGAACACTGAAGCTTTCTTT
>TRBJ1-6|.|few|TRBV11-2|15
CASSLDRGNTSPLHF
TGTGCCAGCAGCTTAGACCGGGGGAATACTTCACCCCTCCACTTT
>TRBJ1-1|.|.|TRBV18|13
CASSPRSDTEAFF
TGTGCCAGCTCACCCCGATCAGACACTGAAGCTTTCTTT
>TRBJ1-1|.|once|TRBV18|17
CASSPMFRTSMNTEAFF
TGTGCCAGCTCACCAATGTTTAGGACATCCATGAACACTGAAGCTTTCTTT
>TRBJ1-5|.|.|TRBV27|15
CASSQLGLNNQPQHF
TGTGCCAGCAGTCAGTTGGGACTGAATAATCAGCCCCAGCATTTT
>TRBJ1-6|TRBD1|.|TRBV9|14
CASSSGQLNSPLHF
TGTGCCAGCAGCTCGGGACAGCTTAATTCACCCCTCCACTTT
>TRBJ2-2|.|.|TRBV21-1|17
CASSKALYRGGTGELFF
TGTGCCAGCAGCAAAGCGCTTTACAGAGGGGGCACCGGGGAGCTGTTTTTT
>TRBJ2-3|TRBD1|.|TRBV6-4|13
CASSWTGADTQYF
TGTGCCAGCAGTTGGACAGGGGCTGATACGCAGTATTTT
>TRBJ1-6|.|.|TRBV3-1/TRBV3-2|15
CASSLQGLNVSPLHF
TGTGCCAGCAGCCTCCAGGGGCTGAATGTTTCACCCCTCCACTTT
>TRBJ1-1|.|.|TRBV7-9|14
CASSQDRPNTEAFF
TGTGCCAGCAGCCAAGACAGACCGAACACTGAAGCTTTCTTT
>TRBJ1-4|TRBD1|.|TRBV29-1|14
CSVVLVTGVEKLFF
TGCAGCGTTGTGTTAGTGACAGGGGTTGAAAAACTGTTTTTT
>TRBJ1-4|TRBD1|.|TRBV19|16
CASSMSGDRRSEKLFF
TGTGCCAGTAGTATGTCCGGGGACAGGAGAAGTGAAAAACTGTTTTTT
>TRBJ1-1|.|.|TRBV7-2|14
CASSLGTGRTEAFF
TGTGCCAGCAGCTTAGGAACAGGGAGAACTGAAGCTTTCTTT
>TRBJ2-2|.|.|TRBV6-1|19
CASSEAQGPTLERGGELFF
TGTGCCAGCAGTGAAGCGCAAGGCCCCACCTTAGAGCGCGGCGGGGAGCTGTTTTTT
>TRBJ1-1|.|.|TRBV5-4|15
CASSLWGVMNTEAFF
TGTGCCAGCAGCTTGTGGGGCGTGATGAACACTGAAGCTTTCTTT
>TRBJ1-1|.|.|TRBV6-6|13
CASATSGDTEAFF
TGTGCCAGCGCCACGTCGGGGGACACTGAAGCTTTCTTT
>TRBJ2-7|TRBD2|.|TRBV4-1|15
CASSQRREVPYEQYF
TGCGCCAGCAGCCAGCGGCGGGAGGTCCCCTACGAGCAGTACTTC
>TRBJ1-1|TRBD1|.|TRBV25-1|15
CASSDLGQGGTEAFF
TGTGCCAGCAGTGATCTAGGACAGGGGGGTACTGAAGCTTTCTTT
>TRBJ1-5|.|.|TRBV18|13
CASSPVSDQPQHF
TGTGCCAGCTCACCGGTCAGTGATCAGCCCCAGCATTTT
>TRBJ1-2|.|.|TRBV19|11
CASSHYYGYTF
TGTGCCAGTAGTCACTACTATGGCTACACCTTC
>TRBJ1-2|TRBD1|.|TRBV3-1/TRBV3-2|15
CASSQRGTGVDGYTF
TGTGCCAGCAGCCAAAGGGGTACAGGGGTTGATGGCTACACCTTC
>TRBJ2-3|.|.|TRBV4-2|18
CASSQEGYSRATTDTQYF
TGTGCCAGCAGCCAAGAAGGCTACTCGCGGGCCACCACAGATACGCAGTATTTT
>TRBJ2-2|TRBD2|.|TRBV7-9|18
CASSRGLAGGSNTGELFF
TGTGCCAGCAGCCGAGGACTAGCGGGAGGGTCGAACACCGGGGAGCTGTTTTTT
>TRBJ2-3|.|.|TRBV21-1|17
CASSPSAGTGSTDTQYF
TGTGCCAGCAGCCCATCGGCGGGGACCGGTAGCACAGATACGCAGTATTTT
>TRBJ1-1|.|.|TRBV20-1|10
CSAQGTEAFF
TGCAGTGCTCAGGGCACTGAAGCTTTCTTT
>TRBJ1-2|.|.|TRBV30|13
CAWRKGAADGYTF
TGTGCCTGGAGGAAGGGAGCGGCGGATGGCTACACCTTC
>TRBJ2-3|TRBD1|.|TRBV5-1|15
CASSLWTGSTDTQYF
TGCGCCAGCAGCTTGTGGACAGGGAGCACAGATACGCAGTATTTT
>TRBJ2-5|.|.|TRBV15|14
CATSRDPGEETQYF
TGTGCCACCAGCAGAGATCCAGGGGAAGAGACCCAGTACTTC
>TRBJ1-2|TRBD1|few|TRBV19|15
CASRQQGARGSGYTF
TGTGCCAGTAGGCAACAGGGGGCGCGAGGCTCTGGCTACACCTTC
>TRBJ2-5|TRBD2|.|TRBV5-8|17
CASSPGLAGVYQETQYF
TGTGCCAGCAGCCCGGGACTAGCGGGTGTGTACCAAGAGACCCAGTACTTC
>TRBJ1-1|.|few|TRBV5-1|13
CASSWDMGTEAFF
TGCGCCAGCAGCTGGGACATGGGGACTGAAGCTTTCTTT
>TRBJ1-6|.|.|TRBV2|15
CASSDDGQRNSPLHF
TGTGCCAGCAGTGACGACGGACAGCGTAATTCACCCCTCCACTTT
>TRBJ2-4|.|.|TRBV11-1|16
CASSWSAALAKNIQYF
TGTGCCAGCAGCTGGAGCGCCGCCCTAGCCAAAAACATTCAGTACTTC
>TRBJ2-3|.|.|TRBV6-2/TRBV6-3|19
CASSYSMENRDPSTDTQYF
TGTGCCAGCAGTTACTCGATGGAGAACAGGGACCCTAGCACAGATACGCAGTATTTT
>TRBJ1-1|.|.|TRBV5-1|14
CASSLGQFNTEAFF
TGCGCCAGCAGCTTGGGACAGTTTAACACTGAAGCTTTCTTT
>TRBJ2-2|.|.|TRBV24-1|15
CATSDPGRNTGELFF
TGTGCCACCAGTGATCCGGGAAGGAACACCGGGGAGCTGTTTTTT
>TRBJ1-4|.|.|TRBV7-9|16
CASSLALQDLNEKLFF
TGTGCCAGCAGCTTAGCACTACAGGATCTTAATGAAAAACTGTTTTTT
>TRBJ2-4|.|.|TRBV3-1/TRBV3-2|14
CASSQEVSEDIQYF
TGTGCCAGCAGCCAAGAGGTTTCGGAGGACATTCAGTACTTC
>TRBJ1-3|.|.|TRBV27|16
CASSLKPPSSGNTIYF
TGTGCCAGCAGTTTAAAACCGCCGAGCTCTGGAAACACCATATATTTT
>TRBJ2-2|.|few|TRBV5-4|15
CASSLRGLGSGELFF
TGTGCCAGCAGCTTGCGGGGGTTGGGGAGCGGGGAGCTGTTTTTT
>TRBJ2-3|.|.|TRBV6-6|11
CASTLTDTQYF
TGTGCCAGCACCCTCACAGATACGCAGTATTTT
>TRBJ1-1|.|.|TRBV19|15
CASTPSPQTFTEAFF
TGTGCCAGTACCCCCAGTCCCCAAACGTTCACTGAAGCTTTCTTT